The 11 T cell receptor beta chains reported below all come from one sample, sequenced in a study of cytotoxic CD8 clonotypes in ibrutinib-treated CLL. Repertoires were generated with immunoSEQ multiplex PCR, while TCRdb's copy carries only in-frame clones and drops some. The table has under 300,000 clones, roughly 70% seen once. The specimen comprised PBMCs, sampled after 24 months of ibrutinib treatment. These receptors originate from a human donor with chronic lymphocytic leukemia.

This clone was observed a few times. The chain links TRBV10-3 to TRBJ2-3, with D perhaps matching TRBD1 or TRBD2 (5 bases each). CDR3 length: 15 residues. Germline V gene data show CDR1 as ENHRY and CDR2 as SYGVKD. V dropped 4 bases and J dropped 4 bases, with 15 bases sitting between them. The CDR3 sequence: CAISGGPTVADTQYF. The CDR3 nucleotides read TGTGCCATCAGTGGGGGACCGACGGTAGCAGATACGCAGTATTTT.

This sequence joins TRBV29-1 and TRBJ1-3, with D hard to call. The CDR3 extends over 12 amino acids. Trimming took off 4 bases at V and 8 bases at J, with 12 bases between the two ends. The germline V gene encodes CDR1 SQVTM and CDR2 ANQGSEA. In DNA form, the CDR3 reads TGCAGCGTTGCGGCGGCCCAGGACACCATATATTTT. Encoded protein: CSVAAAQDTIYF.

CDR3 DNA: TGTGCCAGCAGTTACTCGGGGCGAAACGAGGCTTTCTTT. Translated: CASSYSGRNEAFF. This chain links TRBV6-6 with TRBJ1-1; a weak D match, TRBD1 (5 bases). V was trimmed by 0 bases and J by 11 bases, leaving 13 bases between them. Germline-derived CDR1 and CDR2 are MNHNY and SVGAGI (reference sequence). This CDR3 contains 13 residues.

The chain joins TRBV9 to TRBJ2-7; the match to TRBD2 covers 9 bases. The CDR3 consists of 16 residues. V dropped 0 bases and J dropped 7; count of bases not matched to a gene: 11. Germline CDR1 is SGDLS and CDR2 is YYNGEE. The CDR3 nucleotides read TGTGCCAGCAGCGTAGGTTCGGGGCTAGCGGGATATGAGCAGTACTTC. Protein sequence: CASSVGSGLAGYEQYF.

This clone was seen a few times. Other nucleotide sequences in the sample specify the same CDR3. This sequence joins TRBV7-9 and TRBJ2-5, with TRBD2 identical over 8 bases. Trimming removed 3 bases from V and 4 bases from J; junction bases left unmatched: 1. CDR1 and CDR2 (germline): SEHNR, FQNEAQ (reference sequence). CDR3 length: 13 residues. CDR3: CASSFAGGETQYF. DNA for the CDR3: TGTGCCAGCAGCTTTGCGGGAGGAGAGACCCAGTACTTC. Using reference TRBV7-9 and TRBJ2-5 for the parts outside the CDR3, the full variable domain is DTGVSQNPRHKITKRGQNVTFRCDPISEHNRLYWYRQTLGQGPEFLTYFQNEAQLEKSRLLSDRFSAERPKGSFSTLEIQRTEQGDSAMYLCASSFAGGETQYFGPGTRLLVL.

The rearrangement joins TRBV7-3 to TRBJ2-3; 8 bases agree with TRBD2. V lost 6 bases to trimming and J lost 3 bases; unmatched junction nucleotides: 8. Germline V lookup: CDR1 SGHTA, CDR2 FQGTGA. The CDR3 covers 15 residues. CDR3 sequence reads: CASSNTGTRTDTQYF. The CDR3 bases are TGTGCCAGCAGTAATACCGGGACTAGAACAGATACGCAGTATTTT.

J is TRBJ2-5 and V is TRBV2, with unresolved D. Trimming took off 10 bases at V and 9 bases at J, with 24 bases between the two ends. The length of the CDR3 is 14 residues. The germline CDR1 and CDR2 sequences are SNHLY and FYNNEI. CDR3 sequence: CANPPKDGVKAQYF. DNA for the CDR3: TGTGCCAACCCTCCAAAGGACGGAGTGAAGGCCCAGTACTTC. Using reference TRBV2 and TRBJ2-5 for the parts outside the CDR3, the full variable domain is EPEVTQTPSHQVTQMGQEVILRCVPISNHLYFYWYRQILGQKVEFLVSFYNNEISEKSEIFDDQFSVERPDGSNFTLKIRSTKLEDSAMYFCANPPKDGVKAQYFGPGTRLLVL.

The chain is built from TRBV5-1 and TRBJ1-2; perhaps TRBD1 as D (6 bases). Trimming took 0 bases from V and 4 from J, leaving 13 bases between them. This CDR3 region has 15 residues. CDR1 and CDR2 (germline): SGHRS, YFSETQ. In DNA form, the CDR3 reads TGCGCCAGCAGCTTGGCCGAGGACAGAGGCTATGGCTACACCTTC. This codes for CASSLAEDRGYGYTF. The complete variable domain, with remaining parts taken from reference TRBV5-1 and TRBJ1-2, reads KAGVTQTPRYLIKTRGQQVTLSCSPISGHRSVSWYQQTPGQGLQFLFEYFSETQRNKGNFPGRFSGRQFSNSRSEMNVSTLELGDSALYLCASSLAEDRGYGYTFGSGTRLTVV.

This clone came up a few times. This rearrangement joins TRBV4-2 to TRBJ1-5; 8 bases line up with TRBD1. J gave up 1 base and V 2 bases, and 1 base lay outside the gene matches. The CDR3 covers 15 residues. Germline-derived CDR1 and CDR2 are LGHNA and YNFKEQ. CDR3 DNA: TGTGCCAGCAGCCAACAGGGGGCGAGCAATCAGCCCCAGCATTTT. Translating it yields CASSQQGASNQPQHF.

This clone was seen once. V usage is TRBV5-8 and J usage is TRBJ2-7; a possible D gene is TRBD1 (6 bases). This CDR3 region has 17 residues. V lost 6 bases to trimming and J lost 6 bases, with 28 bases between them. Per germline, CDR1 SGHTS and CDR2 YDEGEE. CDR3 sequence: CASILRGIPEGSTEQYF. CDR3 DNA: TGTGCCAGCATCCTGAGGGGGATCCCCGAGGGCTCTACCGAGCAGTACTTC.

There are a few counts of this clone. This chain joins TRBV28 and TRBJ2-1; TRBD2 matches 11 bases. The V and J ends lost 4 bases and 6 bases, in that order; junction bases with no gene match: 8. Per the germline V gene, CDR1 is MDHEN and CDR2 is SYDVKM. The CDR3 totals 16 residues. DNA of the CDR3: TGTGCCAGCAGTTCCCTCCTAGCGGGGGGAGGCAATGAGCAGTTCTTC. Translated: CASSSLLAGGGNEQFF. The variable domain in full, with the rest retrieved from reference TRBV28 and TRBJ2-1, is DVKVTQSSRYLVKRTGEKVFLECVQDMDHENMFWYRQDPGLGLRLIYFSYDVKMKEKGDIPEGYSVSREKKERFSLILESASTNQTSMYLCASSSLLAGGGNEQFFGPGTRLTVL.